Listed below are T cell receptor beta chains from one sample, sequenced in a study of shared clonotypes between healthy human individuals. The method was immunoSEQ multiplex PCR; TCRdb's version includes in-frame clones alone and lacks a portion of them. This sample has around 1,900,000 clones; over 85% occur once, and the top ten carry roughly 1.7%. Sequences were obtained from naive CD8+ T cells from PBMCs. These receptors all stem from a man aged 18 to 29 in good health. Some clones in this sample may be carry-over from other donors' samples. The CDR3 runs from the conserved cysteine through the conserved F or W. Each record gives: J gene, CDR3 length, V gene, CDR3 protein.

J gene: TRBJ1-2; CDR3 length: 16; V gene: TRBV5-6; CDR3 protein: CASSLIDSGAYYGYTF
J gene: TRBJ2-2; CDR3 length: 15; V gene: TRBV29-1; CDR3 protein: CSVRRGGSNTGELFF
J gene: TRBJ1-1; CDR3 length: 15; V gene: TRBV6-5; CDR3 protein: CAITPSGTGRTEAFF
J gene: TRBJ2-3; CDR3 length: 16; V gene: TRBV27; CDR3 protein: CASSFLQTSSTDTQYF
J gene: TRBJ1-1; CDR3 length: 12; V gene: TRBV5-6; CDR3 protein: CASMLAGTEAFF
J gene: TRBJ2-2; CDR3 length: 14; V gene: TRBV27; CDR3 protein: CASSLLGNPGELFF
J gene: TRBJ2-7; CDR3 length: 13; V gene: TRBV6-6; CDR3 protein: CAPSGKGAYEQYF
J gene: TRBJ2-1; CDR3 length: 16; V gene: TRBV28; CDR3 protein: CASTPPASGKYNEQFF
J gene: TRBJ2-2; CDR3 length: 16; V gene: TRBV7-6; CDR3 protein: CASSYLAGEHTGELFF
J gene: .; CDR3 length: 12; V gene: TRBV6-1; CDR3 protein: CASRPEWYEQYF
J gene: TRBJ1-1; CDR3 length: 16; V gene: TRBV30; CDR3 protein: CAWSVPQGSMNTEAFF
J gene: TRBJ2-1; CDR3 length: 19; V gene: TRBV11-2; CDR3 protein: CASSPGVSLADSSYNEQFF
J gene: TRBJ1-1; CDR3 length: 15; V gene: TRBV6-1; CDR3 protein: CASSDWTELNTEAFF
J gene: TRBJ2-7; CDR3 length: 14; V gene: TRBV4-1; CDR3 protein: CASSPRDRYYEQYF
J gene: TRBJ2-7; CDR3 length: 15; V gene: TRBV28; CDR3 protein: CASSWGQGTIYEQYF
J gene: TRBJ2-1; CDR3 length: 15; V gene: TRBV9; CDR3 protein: CASSGTRSSYNEQFF
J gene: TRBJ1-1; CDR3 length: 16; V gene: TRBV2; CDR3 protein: CASRVSGTLENTEAFF
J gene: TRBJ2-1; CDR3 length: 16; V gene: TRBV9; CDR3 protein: CASSGSGTSGDNEQFF